Listed below are T cell receptor beta chains from one sample, sequenced in a study of T cell responses to AZD1222 COVID-19 vaccine. Some clones are missing from TCRdb's copy, which holds only in-frame ones; the method was immunoSEQ multiplex PCR. Here the sample spans roughly 190,000 clones, roughly nine tenths being singletons. Sample: peripheral blood, taken 28 days after the second dose of the MenACWY control vaccine. Receptor source: an adult who received the MenACWY meningococcal vaccine as a control. CDR3s include the opening cysteine and the closing phenylalanine or tryptophan. D genes are given only for firm matches. Size is omitted from some rows. Given values are once, few, many or a class for expanded clones.

d_gene	abundance	v_gene	j_gene	CDR3aa	CDR3nt
TRBD2	NA	TRBV9	TRBJ2-5	CASSETSGRGQETQYF	TGTGCCAGCAGCGAGACTAGCGGCAGGGGCCAAGAGACCCAGTACTTC
NA	NA	TRBV5-1	TRBJ1-4	CASSFRATNEKLFF	TGCGCCAGCAGCTTTCGTGCAACTAATGAAAAACTGTTTTTT
TRBD1	NA	TRBV30	TRBJ1-6	CAWSYRGSVVNSPLHF	TGTGCCTGGAGTTACAGGGGTAGCGTAGTGAATTCACCCCTCCACTTT
TRBD2	NA	TRBV4-2	TRBJ2-1	CASSQRGSGLAENNEQFF	TGTGCCAGCAGCCAACGAGGCTCGGGACTAGCGGAGAACAATGAGCAGTTCTTC
NA	NA	TRBV5-4	TRBJ2-7	CASSLDGYEQYF	TGTGCCAGCAGTCTCGATGGGTACGAGCAGTACTTC
NA	NA	TRBV18	TRBJ1-5	CASQGERDQPQHF	TGTGCCAGCCAAGGGGAAAGGGATCAGCCCCAGCATTTT
NA	NA	TRBV2	TRBJ2-1	CASSPDGYNEQFF	TGTGCCAGCAGCCCGGACGGCTACAATGAGCAGTTCTTC
NA	NA	TRBV11-3	TRBJ2-1	CASSLAGRGDNEQFF	TGTGCCAGCAGCTTAGCTGGGCGGGGCGACAATGAGCAGTTCTTC
NA	NA	TRBV12-3/TRBV12-4	TRBJ2-7	CASRRVTSYEQYF	TGTGCCAGCAGGCGGGTGACCTCCTACGAGCAGTACTTC
NA	once	TRBV29-1	TRBJ1-5	CSVTTGGQPQHF	TGCAGCGTTACAACCGGGGGCCAGCCCCAGCATTTT
NA	NA	TRBV2	TRBJ1-1	CASKTTLNTEAFF	TGTGCCAGCAAGACAACCTTAAACACTGAAGCTTTCTTT
NA	NA	TRBV9	TRBJ2-1	CASGLSYEQFF	TGTGCCAGCGGCCTCTCCTATGAGCAGTTCTTC
TRBD1	NA	TRBV30	TRBJ2-2	CAWNRGNTGELFF	TGTGCCTGGAACAGGGGGAACACCGGGGAGCTGTTTTTT
NA	few	TRBV19	TRBJ1-2	CASSNPGLYYGYTF	TGTGCCAGTAGTAATCCAGGGCTGTACTATGGCTACACCTTC
TRBD1	NA	TRBV6-6	TRBJ1-1	CASSYSGTGGGTEAFF	TGTGCCAGCAGTTACTCCGGGACAGGGGGAGGCACTGAAGCTTTCTTT
NA	once	TRBV19	TRBJ1-2	CASFLGGERTSAGYTF	TGTGCCAGTTTCTTGGGAGGGGAACGGACCAGCGCTGGCTACACCTTC
NA	few	TRBV18	TRBJ2-2	CASSTPRTGFTGELFF	TGTGCCAGCTCCACACCTCGTACAGGGTTCACCGGGGAGCTGTTTTTT
NA	NA	TRBV15	TRBJ1-4	CATSRTTGPTNEKLFF	TGTGCCACCAGCAGAACGACAGGCCCAACTAATGAAAAACTGTTTTTT
TRBD1	NA	TRBV25-1	TRBJ1-1	CASSQTGRRTEAFF	TGTGCCAGCAGTCAGACAGGGCGGAGGACTGAAGCTTTCTTT
NA	NA	TRBV28	TRBJ1-3	CASSLGYWHGNTIYF	TGTGCCAGCAGTTTAGGTTACTGGCACGGAAACACCATATATTTT
NA	NA	TRBV24-1	TRBJ1-2	CATSDRWTYGYTF	TGTGCCACCAGTGATCGGTGGACTTATGGCTACACCTTC
NA	NA	TRBV5-5	TRBJ1-3	CASSLVSVGNTIYF	TGTGCCAGCAGCTTGGTTTCAGTCGGAAACACCATATATTTT
NA	NA	TRBV4-2	TRBJ1-4	CASRKGETNEKLFF	TGTGCCAGCAGGAAGGGGGAAACTAATGAAAAACTGTTTTTT
TRBD2	NA	TRBV7-6	TRBJ2-3	CASSLAGGPTNTQYF	TGTGCCAGCAGCTTAGCGGGAGGGCCGACGAATACGCAGTATTTT
TRBD2	NA	TRBV10-1	TRBJ2-3	CASSEISGRTDTQYF	TGCGCCAGCAGTGAGATTAGCGGGCGTACAGATACGCAGTATTTT
NA	NA	TRBV12-3/TRBV12-4	TRBJ1-2	CASSQPGKGGYTF	TGTGCCAGCAGTCAGCCAGGAAAAGGAGGCTACACCTTC
TRBD2	NA	TRBV7-8	TRBJ2-3	CASSPLADTDTQYF	TGTGCCAGCAGCCCACTAGCGGACACAGATACGCAGTATTTT
TRBD1	NA	TRBV19	TRBJ1-4	CASTQRGTVDEKLFF	TGTGCCAGTACCCAGCGCGGGACAGTGGATGAAAAACTGTTTTTT
NA	NA	TRBV5-1	TRBJ2-7	CASSLDSINSYEQYF	TGCGCCAGCAGCTTGGATAGTATCAACTCCTACGAGCAGTACTTC
TRBD2	NA	TRBV11-2	TRBJ2-7	CASSPGTSSNEQYF	TGTGCCAGCAGCCCCGGGACTAGCAGCAACGAGCAGTACTTC
NA	once	TRBV19	TRBJ1-2	CASRKDPAGYTF	TGTGCCAGTCGAAAAGACCCTGCCGGCTACACCTTC